This T cell receptor (beta chain) stems from a study of blood T cell repertoires in COVID-19. Looking at the study overall: From the United States, Italy and Spain came samples of acute and convalescent COVID-19.

Original data processing: Amplification of reference gene primers provided the estimated nucleated cell counts. The assay was immunoSEQ multiplex PCR, and TCRdb's table has in-frame clones only and misses some. V and J calls and clone size are those listed in that table; D and trimming were worked out from the DNA. The table records tens of thousands of clones, 65% to 90% of them present only once. The CDR3 is made up of 16 amino acids. Per germline, CDR1 SGHRS and CDR2 YFSETQ. Trimming at V came to 4 bases and at J to 1 base, leaving 9 bases not matched to a gene. This clone was recorded a few times.

The J gene is TRBJ2-7, the V gene TRBV5-1, with 9 bases matching TRBD1. Sequences were obtained from peripheral blood. The receptor's source is a man older than 75 with acute or convalescent COVID-19. DNA for the CDR3: TGCGCCAGCAGCAACAACGCCGGGACAGGGTCCTACGAGCAGTACTTC. Residues: CASSNNAGTGSYEQYF.